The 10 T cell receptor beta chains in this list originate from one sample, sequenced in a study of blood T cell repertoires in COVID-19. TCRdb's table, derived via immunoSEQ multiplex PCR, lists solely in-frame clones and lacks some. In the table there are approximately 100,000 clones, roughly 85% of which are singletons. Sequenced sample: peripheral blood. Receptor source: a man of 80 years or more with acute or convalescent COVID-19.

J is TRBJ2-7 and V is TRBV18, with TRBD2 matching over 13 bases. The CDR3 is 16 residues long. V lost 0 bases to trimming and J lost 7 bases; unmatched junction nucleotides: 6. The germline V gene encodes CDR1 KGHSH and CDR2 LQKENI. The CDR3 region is CASSPPRLAGGGEQYF. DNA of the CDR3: TGTGCCAGCTCACCACCCCGACTAGCGGGGGGAGGGGAGCAGTACTTC.

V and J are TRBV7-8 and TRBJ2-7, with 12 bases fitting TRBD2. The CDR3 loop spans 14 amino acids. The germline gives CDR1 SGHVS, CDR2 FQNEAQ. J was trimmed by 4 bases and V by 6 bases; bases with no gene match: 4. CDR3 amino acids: CASRPGTSGYEQYF. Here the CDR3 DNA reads TGTGCCAGCAGACCCGGGACTAGCGGGTACGAGCAGTACTTC.

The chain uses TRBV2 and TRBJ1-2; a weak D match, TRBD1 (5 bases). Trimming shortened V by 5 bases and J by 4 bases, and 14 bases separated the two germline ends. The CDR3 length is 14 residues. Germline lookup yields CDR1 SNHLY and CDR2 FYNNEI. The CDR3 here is CASSLGQGSYGYTF. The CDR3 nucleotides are TGTGCCAGCAGTTTGGGGCAGGGAAGCTATGGCTACACCTTC. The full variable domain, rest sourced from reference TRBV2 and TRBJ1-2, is EPEVTQTPSHQVTQMGQEVILRCVPISNHLYFYWYRQILGQKVEFLVSFYNNEISEKSEIFDDQFSVERPDGSNFTLKIRSTKLEDSAMYFCASSLGQGSYGYTFGSGTRLTVV.

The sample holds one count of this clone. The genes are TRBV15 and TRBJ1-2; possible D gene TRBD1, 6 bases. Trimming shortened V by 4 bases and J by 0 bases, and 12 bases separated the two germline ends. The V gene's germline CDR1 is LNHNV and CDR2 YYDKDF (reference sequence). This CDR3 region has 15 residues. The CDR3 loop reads CATSTAGAPNYGYTF. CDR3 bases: TGTGCCACCAGCACAGCGGGGGCGCCTAACTATGGCTACACCTTC.

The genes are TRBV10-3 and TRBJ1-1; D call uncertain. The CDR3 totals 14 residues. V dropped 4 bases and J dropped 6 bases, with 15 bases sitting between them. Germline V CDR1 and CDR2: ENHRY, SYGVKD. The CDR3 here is CAISGPRDSAEAFF. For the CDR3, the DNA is TGTGCCATCAGTGGACCCCGGGATTCAGCTGAAGCTTTCTTT.

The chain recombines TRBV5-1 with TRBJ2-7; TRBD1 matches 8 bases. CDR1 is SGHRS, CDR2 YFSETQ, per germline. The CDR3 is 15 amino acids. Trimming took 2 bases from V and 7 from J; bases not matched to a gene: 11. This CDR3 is CASSFSGTGVYEQYF. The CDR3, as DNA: TGCGCCAGCAGCTTCTCCGGGACAGGAGTATATGAGCAGTACTTC.

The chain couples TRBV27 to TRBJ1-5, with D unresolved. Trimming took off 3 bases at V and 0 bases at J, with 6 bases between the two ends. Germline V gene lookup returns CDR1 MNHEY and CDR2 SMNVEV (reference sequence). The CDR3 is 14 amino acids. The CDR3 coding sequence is TGTGCCAGCAGTTTCTTATATAGCAATCAGCCCCAGCATTTT. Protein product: CASSFLYSNQPQHF.

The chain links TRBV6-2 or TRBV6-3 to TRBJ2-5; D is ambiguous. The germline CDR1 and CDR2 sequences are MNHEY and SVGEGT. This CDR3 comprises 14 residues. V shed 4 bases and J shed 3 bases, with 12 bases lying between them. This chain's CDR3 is CASSFLRTEETQYF. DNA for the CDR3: TGTGCCAGCAGTTTCCTGCGTACCGAAGAGACCCAGTACTTC.

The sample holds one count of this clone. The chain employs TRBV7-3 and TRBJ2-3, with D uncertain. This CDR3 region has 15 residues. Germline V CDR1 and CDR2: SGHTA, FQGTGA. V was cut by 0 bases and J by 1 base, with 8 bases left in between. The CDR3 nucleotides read TGTGCCAGCAGCTTAACAGGTGCGGGCACAGATACGCAGTATTTT. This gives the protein CASSLTGAGTDTQYF.

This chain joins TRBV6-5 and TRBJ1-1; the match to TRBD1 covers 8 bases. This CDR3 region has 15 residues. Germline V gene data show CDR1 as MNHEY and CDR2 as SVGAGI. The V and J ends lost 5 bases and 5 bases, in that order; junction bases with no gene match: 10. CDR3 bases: TGTGCCAGCAGTCCCTACGACAGGGGAGGGACTGAAGCTTTCTTT. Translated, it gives CASSPYDRGGTEAFF.